This entry features one TCR beta chain sequence. Its antigen is undetermined. Researchers ran the PCR with 60 Vbeta and 13 Jbeta primers. Sequencing was performed with immunoSEQ multiplex PCR; in TCRdb, only in-frame clones are kept and a portion is missing. Among roughly 140,000 clones, around four fifths were seen once, and the ten largest hold 2% to 2.5%. This sample stems from a study of cytomegalovirus exposure and HLA in healthy donors. Overall study: Within an early data release were about 85 million unique TCRs drawn from HLA-typed donors.

V lost 7 bases, J lost 4 bases, and 10 bases lay in between. The germline V gene encodes CDR1 SNHLY and CDR2 FYNNEI. The CDR3 contains 12 residues. Study-wide findings and caveats: Reportedly, TCR beta sequences accurately predicted HLA-A and HLA-B alleles in most subjects. There was a cluster of highly shared sequence variants that was likely a sequencing artifact.

The chain links TRBV2 to TRBJ1-1; D not certain. The TCR sequence derives from a boy aged 2 to 10 in good health and CMV-seronegative. Sequenced: PBMCs. CDR3 DNA: TGTGCCAGCACCGAGGAACTCACTGAAGCTTTCTTT. This sequence encodes CASTEELTEAFF.